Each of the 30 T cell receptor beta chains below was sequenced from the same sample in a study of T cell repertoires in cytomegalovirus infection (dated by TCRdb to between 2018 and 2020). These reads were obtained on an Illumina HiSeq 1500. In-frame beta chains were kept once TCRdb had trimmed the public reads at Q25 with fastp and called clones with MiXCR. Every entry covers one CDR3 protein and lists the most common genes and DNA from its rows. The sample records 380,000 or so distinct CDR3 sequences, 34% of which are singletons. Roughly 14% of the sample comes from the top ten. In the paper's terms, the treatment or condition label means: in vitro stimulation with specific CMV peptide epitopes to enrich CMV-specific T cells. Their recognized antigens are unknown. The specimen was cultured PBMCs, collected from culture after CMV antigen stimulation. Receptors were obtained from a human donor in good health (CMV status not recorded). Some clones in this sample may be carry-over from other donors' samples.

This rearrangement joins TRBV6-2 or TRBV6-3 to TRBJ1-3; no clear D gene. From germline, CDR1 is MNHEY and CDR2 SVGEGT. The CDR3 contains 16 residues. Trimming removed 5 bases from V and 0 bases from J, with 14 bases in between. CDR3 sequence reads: CASSDRSAASGNTIYF. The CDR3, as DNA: TGTGCCAGCAGTGACCGGTCGGCAGCCTCTGGAAACACCATATATTTT.

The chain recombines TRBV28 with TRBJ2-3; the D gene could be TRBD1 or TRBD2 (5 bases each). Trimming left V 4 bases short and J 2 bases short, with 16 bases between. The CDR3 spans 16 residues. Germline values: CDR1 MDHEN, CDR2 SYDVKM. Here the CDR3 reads CASSSPGTQDTDTQYF. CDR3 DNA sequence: TGTGCCAGCAGTTCCCCCGGGACCCAAGACACAGATACGCAGTATTTT.

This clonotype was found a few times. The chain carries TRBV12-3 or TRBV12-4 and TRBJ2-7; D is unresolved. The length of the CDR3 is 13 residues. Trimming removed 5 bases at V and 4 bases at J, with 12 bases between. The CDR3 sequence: CASSQSDRYEQYF. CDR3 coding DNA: TGTGCCAGCAGTCAATCGGACCGATACGAGCAGTACTTC.

The CDR3 reads CAISGSDLETQYF. In nucleotides, the CDR3 is TGTGCCATCAGTGGTTCGGACCTAGAGACCCAGTACTTC. V gene TRBV10-3 combines with J gene TRBJ2-5, with no clear D. This CDR3 is 13 amino acids long. CDR1 is ENHRY and CDR2 is SYGVKD in the germline V gene. V shed 4 bases and J shed 4 bases, with 10 bases lying between them.

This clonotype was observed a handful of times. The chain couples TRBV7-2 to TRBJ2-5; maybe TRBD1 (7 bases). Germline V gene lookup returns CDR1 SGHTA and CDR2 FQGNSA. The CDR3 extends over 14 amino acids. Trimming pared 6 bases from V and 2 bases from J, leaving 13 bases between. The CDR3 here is CASRPGGNQETQYF. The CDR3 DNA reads TGTGCCAGCAGGCCAGGGGGGAATCAAGAGACCCAGTACTTC. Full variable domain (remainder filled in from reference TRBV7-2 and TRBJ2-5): GAGVSQSPSNKVTEKGKDVELRCDPISGHTALYWYRQSLGQGLEFLIYFQGNSAPDKSGLPSDRFSAERTGGSVSTLTIQRTQQEDSAVYLCASRPGGNQETQYFGPGTRLLVL.

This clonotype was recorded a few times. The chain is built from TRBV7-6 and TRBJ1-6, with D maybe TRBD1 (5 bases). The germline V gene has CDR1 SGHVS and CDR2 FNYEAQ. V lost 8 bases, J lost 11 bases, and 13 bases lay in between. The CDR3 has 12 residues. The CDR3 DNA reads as TGTGCCAGCGGGGCGGTCGGGACACCCCTCCACTTT. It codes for CASGAVGTPLHF. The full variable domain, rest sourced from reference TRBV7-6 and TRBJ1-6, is GAGVSQSPRYKVTKRGQDVALRCDPISGHVSLYWYRQALGQGPEFLTYFNYEAQQDKSGLPNDRFSAERPEGSISTLTIQRTEQRDSAMYRCASGAVGTPLHFGNGTRLTVT.

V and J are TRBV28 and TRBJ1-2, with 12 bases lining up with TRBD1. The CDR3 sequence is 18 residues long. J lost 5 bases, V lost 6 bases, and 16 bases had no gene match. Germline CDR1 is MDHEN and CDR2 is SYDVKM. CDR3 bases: TGTGCCAGCAGCCCATGGACAGGGACAGGGGGCGGAGGTTATGGCTACACCTTC. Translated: CASSPWTGTGGGGYGYTF.

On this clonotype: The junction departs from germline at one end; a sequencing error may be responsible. CDR3 amino acids: CASSSTEFGANVLTF. CDR3 in DNA: TGTGCCAGCAGCTCAACAGAATTTGGGGCCAACGTCCTGACTTTC. The V call is TRBV5-3, the J call TRBJ2-6; no clear D. TRBV5-3 has ORF status, its function being uncertain. This CDR3 region has 15 residues.

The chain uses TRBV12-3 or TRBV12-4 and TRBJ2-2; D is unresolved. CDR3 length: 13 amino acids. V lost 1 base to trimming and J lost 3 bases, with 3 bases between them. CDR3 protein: CASSLGDTGELFF. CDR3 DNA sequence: TGTGCCAGCAGTTTAGGGGACACCGGGGAGCTGTTTTTT.

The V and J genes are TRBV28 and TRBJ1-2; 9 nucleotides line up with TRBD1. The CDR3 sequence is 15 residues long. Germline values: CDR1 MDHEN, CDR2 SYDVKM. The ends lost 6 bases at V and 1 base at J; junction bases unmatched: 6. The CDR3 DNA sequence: TGTGCCAGCAGATTCCTGACAGGGGGTAACTATGGCTACACCTTC. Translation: CASRFLTGGNYGYTF.

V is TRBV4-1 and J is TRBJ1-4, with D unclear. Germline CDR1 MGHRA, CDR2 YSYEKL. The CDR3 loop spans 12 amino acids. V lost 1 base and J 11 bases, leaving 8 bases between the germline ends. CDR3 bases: TGCGCCAGCAGCCAAGTCTTGGGGAAACTGTTTTTT. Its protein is CASSQVLGKLFF.

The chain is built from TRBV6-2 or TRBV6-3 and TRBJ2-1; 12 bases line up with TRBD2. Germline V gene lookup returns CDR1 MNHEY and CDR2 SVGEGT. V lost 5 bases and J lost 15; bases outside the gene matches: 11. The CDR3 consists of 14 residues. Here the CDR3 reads CASSKPTSGGTGFF. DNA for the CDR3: TGTGCCAGCAGTAAACCCACTAGCGGGGGGACCGGGTTCTTC.

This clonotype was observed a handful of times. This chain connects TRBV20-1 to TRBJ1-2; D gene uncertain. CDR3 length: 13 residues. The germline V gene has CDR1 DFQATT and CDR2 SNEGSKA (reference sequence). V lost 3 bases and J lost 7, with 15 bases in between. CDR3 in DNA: TGCAGTGCTAGCTCGGACGCTGCATCTGGCTACACCTTC. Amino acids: CSASSDAASGYTF.

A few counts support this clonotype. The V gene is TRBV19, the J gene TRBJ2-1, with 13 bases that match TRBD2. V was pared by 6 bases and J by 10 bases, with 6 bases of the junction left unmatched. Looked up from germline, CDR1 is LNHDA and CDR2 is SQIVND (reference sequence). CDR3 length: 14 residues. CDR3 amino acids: CASRGLAGEGEQFF. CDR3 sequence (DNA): TGTGCCAGTAGAGGACTAGCGGGAGAGGGCGAGCAGTTCTTC.

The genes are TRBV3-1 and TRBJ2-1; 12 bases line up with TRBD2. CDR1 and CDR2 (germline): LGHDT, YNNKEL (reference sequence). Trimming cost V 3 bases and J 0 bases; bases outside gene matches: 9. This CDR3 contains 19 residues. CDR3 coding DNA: TGTGCCAGCAGCCACCCACTAGCGGGAGGCCCTAGCTCCTACAATGAGCAGTTCTTC. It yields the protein CASSHPLAGGPSSYNEQFF.

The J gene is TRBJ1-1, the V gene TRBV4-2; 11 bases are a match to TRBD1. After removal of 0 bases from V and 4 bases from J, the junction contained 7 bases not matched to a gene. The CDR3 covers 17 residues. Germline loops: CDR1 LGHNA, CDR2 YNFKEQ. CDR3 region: CASSQDGTGGLATEAFF. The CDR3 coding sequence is TGTGCCAGCAGCCAAGACGGGACAGGGGGTTTAGCCACTGAAGCTTTCTTT.

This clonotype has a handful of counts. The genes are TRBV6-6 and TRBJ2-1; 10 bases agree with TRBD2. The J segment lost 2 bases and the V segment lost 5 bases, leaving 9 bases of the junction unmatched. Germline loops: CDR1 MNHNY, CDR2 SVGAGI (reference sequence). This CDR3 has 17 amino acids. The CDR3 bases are TGTGCCAGCAGTACAAGAGCGGGAGGGCCGACCTACAATGAGCAGTTCTTC. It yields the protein CASSTRAGGPTYNEQFF.

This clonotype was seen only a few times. The CDR3 nucleotides read TGTGCCAGCAGCTCTGTCCCAACGAGGGCGGAGACCCAGTACTTC. Amino acid sequence: CASSSVPTRAETQYF. This rearrangement joins TRBV7-6 to TRBJ2-5; possibly TRBD2 for D (5 bases). The CDR3 covers 15 residues. V lost 4 bases to trimming and J lost 5 bases, with 17 bases between them. Germline assignment: CDR1 SGHVS and CDR2 FNYEAQ.

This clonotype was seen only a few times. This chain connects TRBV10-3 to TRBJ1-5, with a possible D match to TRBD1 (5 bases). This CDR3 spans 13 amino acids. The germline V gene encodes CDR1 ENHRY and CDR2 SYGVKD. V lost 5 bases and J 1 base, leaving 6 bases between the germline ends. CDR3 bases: TGTGCCATCAGTTGGGACAGCAATCAGCCCCAGCATTTT. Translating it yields CAISWDSNQPQHF.

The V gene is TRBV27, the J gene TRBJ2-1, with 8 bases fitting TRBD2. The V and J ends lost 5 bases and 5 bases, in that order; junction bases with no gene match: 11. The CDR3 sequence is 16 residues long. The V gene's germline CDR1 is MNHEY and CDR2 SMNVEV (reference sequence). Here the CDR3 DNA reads TGTGCCAGCAGTCCCCCCCAGCGGGAGCCCCACAATGAGCAGTTCTTC. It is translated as CASSPPQREPHNEQFF.

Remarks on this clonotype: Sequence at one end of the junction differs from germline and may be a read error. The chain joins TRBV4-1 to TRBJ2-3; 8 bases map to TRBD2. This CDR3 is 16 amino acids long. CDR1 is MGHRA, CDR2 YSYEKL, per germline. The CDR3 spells CASSSRLASPPDAQYF. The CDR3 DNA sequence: TGCGCCAGCAGCTCCCGACTAGCGAGCCCCCCAGATGCGCAGTATTTT.

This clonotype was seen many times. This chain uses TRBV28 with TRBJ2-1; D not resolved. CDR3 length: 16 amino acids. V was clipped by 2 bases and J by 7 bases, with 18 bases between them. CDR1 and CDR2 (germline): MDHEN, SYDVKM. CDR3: CASSLLDGPLVNEQFF. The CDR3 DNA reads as TGTGCCAGCAGTTTACTAGACGGGCCTCTAGTTAATGAGCAGTTCTTC.

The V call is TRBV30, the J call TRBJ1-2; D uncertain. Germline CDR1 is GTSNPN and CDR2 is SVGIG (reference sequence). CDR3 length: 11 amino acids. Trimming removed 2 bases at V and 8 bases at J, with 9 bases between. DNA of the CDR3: TGTGCCTGGAGTTTCGGCGGGGGCTACACCTTC. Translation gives CAWSFGGGYTF.

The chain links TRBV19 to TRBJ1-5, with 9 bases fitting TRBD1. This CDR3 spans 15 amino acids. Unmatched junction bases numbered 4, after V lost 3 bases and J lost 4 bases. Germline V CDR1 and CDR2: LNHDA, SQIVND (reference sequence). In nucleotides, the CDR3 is TGTGCCAGTAGTATTTCCGGGACAGGGAATCAGCCCCAGCATTTT. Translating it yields CASSISGTGNQPQHF.

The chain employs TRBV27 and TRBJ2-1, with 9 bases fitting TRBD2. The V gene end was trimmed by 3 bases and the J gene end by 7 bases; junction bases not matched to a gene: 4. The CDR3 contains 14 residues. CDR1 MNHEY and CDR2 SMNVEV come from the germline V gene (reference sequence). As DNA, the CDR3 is TGTGCCAGCAGTTTCGGGACTAGCAAGAATGAGCAGTTCTTC. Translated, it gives CASSFGTSKNEQFF.

As DNA, the CDR3 is TGTGCCAGTCAAATAGGTTGGTCGCGTGACATTCAGTACTTC. It is translated as CASQIGWSRDIQYF. The rearrangement uses TRBV12-3 or TRBV12-4 and TRBJ2-4; no reliable D call. This CDR3 is built from 14 residues. V dropped 9 bases and J dropped 8 bases, with 20 bases sitting between them.

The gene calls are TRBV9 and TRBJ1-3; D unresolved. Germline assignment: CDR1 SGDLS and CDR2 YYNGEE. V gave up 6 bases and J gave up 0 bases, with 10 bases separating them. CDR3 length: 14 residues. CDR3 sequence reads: CASKPFPSGNTIYF. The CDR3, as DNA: TGTGCCAGCAAGCCATTCCCCTCTGGAAACACCATATATTTT.

CDR3 in DNA: TGTGCCAGCAGCTTCAGGGCAGCTGGGGCCAACGTCCTGACTTTC. Translation: CASSFRAAGANVLTF. V and J are TRBV5-6 and TRBJ2-6; possible D gene TRBD1, 5 bases. Trimming cost V 2 bases and J 2 bases, with 8 bases left between them. This CDR3 is built from 15 residues. The V gene's germline CDR1 is SGHDT and CDR2 YYEEEE.

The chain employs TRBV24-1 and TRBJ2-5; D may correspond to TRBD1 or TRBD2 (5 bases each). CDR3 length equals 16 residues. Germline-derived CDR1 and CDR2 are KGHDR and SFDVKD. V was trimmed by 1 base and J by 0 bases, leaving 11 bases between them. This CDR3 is CATSDFWGSNQETQYF. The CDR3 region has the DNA TGTGCCACCAGTGATTTTTGGGGGAGCAACCAAGAGACCCAGTACTTC.

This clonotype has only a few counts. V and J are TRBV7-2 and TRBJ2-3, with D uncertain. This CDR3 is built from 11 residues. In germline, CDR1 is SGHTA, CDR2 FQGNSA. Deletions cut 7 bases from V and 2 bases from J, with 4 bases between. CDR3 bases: TGTGCCAGCACCATCACAGATACGCAGTATTTT. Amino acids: CASTITDTQYF.